The clone carrying this TCR beta chain was seen at least ten times. No antigen is known for it. The V and J ends lost 4 bases and 7 bases respectively, with 14 bases between them. This CDR3 comprises 13 residues. TCRdb independently ran MiXCR on the multiplex PCR reads; one entry per CDR3 protein. The sample holds under 250,000 distinct CDR3 sequences, around 32% seen once. This sample is drawn from a study of breast tumors, draining lymph nodes, adjacent tissues. Axillary draining lymph nodes of breast cancer patients supplied the node samples. Study-wide points: Data only fit, rather than demonstrated, lymph node origin of most tumor T cells. Tumor repertoires ranked between lymph nodes and nontumor tissue in diversity, with V and J gene preferences. Luminal-like breast cancer showed significantly greater tumor-nontumor repertoire similarity than basal-like breast cancer did.

The TCR comes from a female donor with breast cancer. Some clones in this sample may be carry-over from other donors' samples. The chain has TRBV12-3 or TRBV12-4 and TRBJ2-7, with D perhaps TRBD1 (5 bases). The sample taken for sequencing was axillary lymph node tissue. In DNA form, the CDR3 reads TGTGCCAGCAGTTGGTTAGGGGCACGGGAGCAGTACTTC. Translated, it gives CASSWLGAREQYF.